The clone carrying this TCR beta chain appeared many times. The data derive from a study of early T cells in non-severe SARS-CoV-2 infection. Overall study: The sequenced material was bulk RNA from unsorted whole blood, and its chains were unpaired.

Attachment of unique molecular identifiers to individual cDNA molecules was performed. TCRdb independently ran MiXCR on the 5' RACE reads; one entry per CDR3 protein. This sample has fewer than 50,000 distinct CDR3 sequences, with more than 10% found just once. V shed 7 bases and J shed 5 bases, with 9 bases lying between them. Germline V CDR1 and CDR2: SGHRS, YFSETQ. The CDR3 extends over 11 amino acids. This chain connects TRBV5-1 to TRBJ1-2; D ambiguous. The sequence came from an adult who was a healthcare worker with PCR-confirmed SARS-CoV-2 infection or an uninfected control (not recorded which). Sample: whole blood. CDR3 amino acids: CASGIVYGYTF. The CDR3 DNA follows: TGCGCCAGCGGTATTGTGTATGGCTACACCTTC.